This TCR beta chain stems from a study of T-cell memory formation after mild COVID-19. This clonotype has just a few counts. TCRdb itself ran the 5' RACE reads through MiXCR, one entry per CDR3 protein. The sample holds 430,000 or so distinct CDR3 sequences; roughly 23% are singletons and the top ten take approximately 12%. The CDR3 sequence is 14 residues long. The germline V and J ends were trimmed by 1 base and 0 bases, with 6 bases remaining between them. In germline, CDR1 is MGHRA, CDR2 YSYEKL. The rearrangement joins TRBV4-1 to TRBJ2-5, with no clear D. This TCR was recovered from an adult woman who had mild COVID-19 (a few samples of this study predate the infection). Cell type and time point are not known. The source material was PBMCs or a T cell subset sorted from them (not recorded which). The CDR3: CASSQVTYQETQYF. CDR3 bases: TGCGCCAGCAGCCAAGTTACGTACCAAGAGACCCAGTACTTC.